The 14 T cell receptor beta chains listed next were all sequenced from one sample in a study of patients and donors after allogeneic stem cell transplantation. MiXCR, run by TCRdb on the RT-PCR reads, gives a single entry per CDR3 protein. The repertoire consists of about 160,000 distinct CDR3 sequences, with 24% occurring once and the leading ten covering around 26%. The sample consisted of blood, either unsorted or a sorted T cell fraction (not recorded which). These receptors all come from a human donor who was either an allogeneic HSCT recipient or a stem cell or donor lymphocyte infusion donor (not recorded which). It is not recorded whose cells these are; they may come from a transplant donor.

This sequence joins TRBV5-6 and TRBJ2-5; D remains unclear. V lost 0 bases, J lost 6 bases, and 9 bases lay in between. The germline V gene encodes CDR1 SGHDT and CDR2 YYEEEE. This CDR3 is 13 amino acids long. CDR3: CASSLVGEQTQYF. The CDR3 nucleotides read TGTGCCAGCAGCTTGGTGGGTGAACAGACCCAGTACTTC. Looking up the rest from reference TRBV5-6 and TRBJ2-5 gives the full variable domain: DAGVTQSPTHLIKTRGQQVTLRCSPKSGHDTVSWYQQALGQGPQFIFQYYEEEERQRGNFPDRFSGHQFPNYSSELNVNALLLGDSALYLCASSLVGEQTQYFGPGTRLLVL.

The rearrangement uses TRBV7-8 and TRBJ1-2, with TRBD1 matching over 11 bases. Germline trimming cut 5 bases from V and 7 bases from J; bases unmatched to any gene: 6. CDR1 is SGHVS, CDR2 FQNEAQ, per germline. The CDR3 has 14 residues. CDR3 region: CASSPRTGGTGYTF. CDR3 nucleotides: TGTGCCAGCAGCCCCCGGACAGGGGGCACTGGCTACACCTTC.

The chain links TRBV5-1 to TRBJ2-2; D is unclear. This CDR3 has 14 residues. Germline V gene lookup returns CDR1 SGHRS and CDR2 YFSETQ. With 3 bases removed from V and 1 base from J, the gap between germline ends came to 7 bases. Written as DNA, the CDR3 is TGCGCCAGCAGCTCTGAAGAGAACACCGGGGAGCTGTTTTTT. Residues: CASSSEENTGELFF.

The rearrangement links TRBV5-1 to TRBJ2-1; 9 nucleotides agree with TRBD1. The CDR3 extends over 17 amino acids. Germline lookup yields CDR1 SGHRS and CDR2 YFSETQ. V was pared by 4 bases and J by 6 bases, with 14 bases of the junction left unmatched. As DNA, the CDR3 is TGCGCCAGCAGCCAGGTGCACAGGGGGCTTCGAATCAATGAGCAGTTCTTC. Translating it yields CASSQVHRGLRINEQFF.

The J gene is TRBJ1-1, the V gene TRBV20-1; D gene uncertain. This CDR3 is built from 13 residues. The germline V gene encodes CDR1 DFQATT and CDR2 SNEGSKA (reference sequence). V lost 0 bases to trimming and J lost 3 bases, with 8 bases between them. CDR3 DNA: TGCAGTGCTAGAGATCTTGCGGACACTGAAGCTTTCTTT. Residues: CSARDLADTEAFF.

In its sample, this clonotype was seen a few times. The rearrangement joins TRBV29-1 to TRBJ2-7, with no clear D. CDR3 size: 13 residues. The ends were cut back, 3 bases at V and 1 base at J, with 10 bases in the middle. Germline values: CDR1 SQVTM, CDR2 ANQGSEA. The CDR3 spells CSVEPGPSYEQYF. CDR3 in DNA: TGCAGCGTTGAGCCAGGTCCTTCCTACGAGCAGTACTTC.

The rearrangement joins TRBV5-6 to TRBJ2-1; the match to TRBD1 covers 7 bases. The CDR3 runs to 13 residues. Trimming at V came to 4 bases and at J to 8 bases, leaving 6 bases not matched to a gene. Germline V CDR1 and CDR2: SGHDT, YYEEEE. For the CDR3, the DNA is TGTGCCAGCAGCCCCCCGACAGGGTATGAGCAGTTCTTC. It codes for CASSPPTGYEQFF.

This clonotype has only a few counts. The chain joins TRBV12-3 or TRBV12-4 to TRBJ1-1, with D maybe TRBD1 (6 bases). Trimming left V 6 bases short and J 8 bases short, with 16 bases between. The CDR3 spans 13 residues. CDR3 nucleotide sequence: TGTGCCAGCAGGAAGGGGAGTGGGACAGAAGCTTTCTTT. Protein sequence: CASRKGSGTEAFF.

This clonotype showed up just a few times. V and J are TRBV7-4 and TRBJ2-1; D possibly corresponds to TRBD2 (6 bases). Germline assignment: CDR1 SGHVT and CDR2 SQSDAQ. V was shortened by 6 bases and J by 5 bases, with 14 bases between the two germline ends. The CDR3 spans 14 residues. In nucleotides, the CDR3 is TGTGCCAGCAGTCCGATGGGACTGGACAATGAGCAGTTCTTC. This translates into CASSPMGLDNEQFF.

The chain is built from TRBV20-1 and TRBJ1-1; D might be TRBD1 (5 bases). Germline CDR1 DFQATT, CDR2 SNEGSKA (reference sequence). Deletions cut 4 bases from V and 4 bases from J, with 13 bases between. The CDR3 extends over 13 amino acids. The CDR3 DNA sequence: TGCAGTGCTACTGAGACAGAGGGCACTGAAGCTTTCTTT. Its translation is CSATETEGTEAFF.

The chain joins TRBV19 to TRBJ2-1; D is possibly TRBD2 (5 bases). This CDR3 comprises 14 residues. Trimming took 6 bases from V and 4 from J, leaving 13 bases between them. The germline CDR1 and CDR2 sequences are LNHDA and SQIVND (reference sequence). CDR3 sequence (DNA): TGTGCCAGTAGACCTGCGGGCCTTTACAATGAGCAGTTCTTC. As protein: CASRPAGLYNEQFF.

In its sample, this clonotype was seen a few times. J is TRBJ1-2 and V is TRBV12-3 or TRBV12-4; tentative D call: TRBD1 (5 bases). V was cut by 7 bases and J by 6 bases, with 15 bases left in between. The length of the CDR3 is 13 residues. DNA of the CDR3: TGTGCCAGCACCCAATTACAGGCCCATGGCTACACCTTC. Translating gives CASTQLQAHGYTF.

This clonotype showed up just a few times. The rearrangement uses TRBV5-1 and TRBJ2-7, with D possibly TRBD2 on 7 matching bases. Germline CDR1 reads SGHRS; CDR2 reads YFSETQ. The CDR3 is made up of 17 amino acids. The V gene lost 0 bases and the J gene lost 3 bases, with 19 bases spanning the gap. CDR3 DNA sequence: TGCGCCAGCAGCTTGGATTCTGCGGGGGCCTACGACTACGAGCAGTACTTC. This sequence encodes CASSLDSAGAYDYEQYF.

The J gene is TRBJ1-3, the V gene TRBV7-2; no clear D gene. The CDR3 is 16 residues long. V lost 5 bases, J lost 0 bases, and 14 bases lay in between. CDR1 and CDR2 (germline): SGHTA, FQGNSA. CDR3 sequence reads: CASSPRAGTSGNTIYF. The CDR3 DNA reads TGTGCCAGCAGCCCTAGGGCCGGAACCTCTGGAAACACCATATATTTT.